Detailed here is one TCR beta chain. The source of the sample is a study of cytotoxic CD8 clonotypes in ibrutinib-treated CLL. Germline V gene lookup returns CDR1 SGHNT and CDR2 YYREEE (reference sequence). This CDR3 comprises 13 residues. V was shortened by 2 bases and J by 4 bases, with 9 bases between the two germline ends. With sequencing, the targeted depth ranged from 1 in 200,000 to 1 in 1 million T cells. Generated by immunoSEQ multiplex PCR, the TCRdb table keeps only in-frame clones and is missing some. Of 150,000 or so clones in the sample, more than 75% were seen once. This sequence was found in a human donor with chronic lymphocytic leukemia. The material sequenced was PBMCs, taken after 36 months of ibrutinib treatment. J is TRBJ1-1 and V is TRBV5-4, with TRBD1 as a possible D gene (5 bases). The CDR3 here is CASSFWGSTEAFF. DNA for the CDR3: TGTGCCAGCAGCTTTTGGGGGAGCACTGAAGCTTTCTTT.